Included here is one TCR beta chain sequence, with context. V lost 6 bases, J lost 6 bases, and 11 bases lay in between. CDR1 is MNHEY and CDR2 is SMNVEV in the germline V gene (reference sequence). The CDR3 has 13 amino acids. This sample was included in a study of shared clonotypes between healthy human individuals. Donors, healthy HIV-negative adults, lacked recent acute infections or vaccinations. Profiling relied on immunoSEQ multiplex PCR, and the TCRdb table lists in-frame clones only, not all of them. The profile shows about 480,000 clones, over 75% of them singletons. The rearrangement joins TRBV27 to TRBJ2-2; no definite D call. The clonotype originates from a woman between 35 and 50 years old in good health. Some clones in this sample may be carry-over from other donors' samples. Specimen: PBMCs. CDR3 sequence reads: CASSQGLAGELFF. DNA of the CDR3: TGTGCCAGCAGCCAAGGGTTAGCCGGGGAGCTGTTTTTT.